This TCR beta chain was observed in a study of T cell responses to AZD1222 COVID-19 vaccine. Points on this clone: As yet, its antigen is unknown.

General study results and limits: Increased Spike-specific TCR breadth and depth were observed after two AZD1222 doses. The CD4 TCRs associated with vaccination extended across spike and predominated at 160-218 and 743-854. Seropositive at baseline were only a handful of AZD1222 recipients.

Assay used: immunoSEQ multiplex PCR; TCRdb lists only in-frame clones, some missing. The sample has roughly 160,000 clones; 94% are singletons. The source material was peripheral blood, sampled on day 0 of AZD1222 vaccination. The sequence was obtained from an adult in good health.

This CDR3 is CATSDPGFGKVSGANVLTF. CDR3 sequence (DNA): TGTGCCACCAGTGATCCAGGGTTTGGGAAAGTCTCTGGGGCCAACGTCCTGACTTTC. The rearrangement links TRBV24-1 to TRBJ2-6; D perhaps matches TRBD1 (5 bases). This CDR3 comprises 19 residues. In germline, CDR1 is KGHDR, CDR2 SFDVKD. Trimming took 3 bases from V and 0 from J, leaving 17 bases between them.